One sample yielded the 9 T cell receptor beta chains listed below, sequenced in a study of T cells in narcolepsy. Profiling relied on immunoSEQ multiplex PCR, and the TCRdb table lists in-frame clones only, not all of them. The data show tens of thousands of clones, about 90% seen once. Sequenced: CD45RA- memory CD4+ T cells from PBMCs. These receptors all stem from a human donor with narcolepsy.

The chain recombines TRBV27 with TRBJ1-5, with TRBD1 matching over 8 bases. Germline values: CDR1 MNHEY, CDR2 SMNVEV (reference sequence). The trim removed 2 bases at V and 7 bases at J, leaving 10 bases unmatched. The CDR3 sequence is 16 residues long. CDR3 bases: TGTGCCAGCAGTTTAAACGGACAGGGTGGTTTCCAGCCCCAGCATTTT. It codes for CASSLNGQGGFQPQHF.

The CDR3 bases are TGTGCCAGCAGCCAGGGACTAGCGGTCATGGGTGCCTACGAGCAGTACTTC. Encoded protein: CASSQGLAVMGAYEQYF. The V and J genes are TRBV16 and TRBJ2-7, with TRBD2 matching 11 bases. V gave up 3 bases and J gave up 2 bases; unmatched junction bases: 9. Germline CDR1 is KGHSY and CDR2 is FQNENV. The CDR3 is made up of 17 amino acids.

V is TRBV19 and J is TRBJ1-1, with D possibly TRBD1 on 5 matching bases. This CDR3 has 12 amino acids. The V end lost 3 bases, the J end lost 9 bases, and 11 bases lay between the germline ends. From germline, CDR1 is LNHDA and CDR2 SQIVND (reference sequence). The CDR3 DNA reads TGTGCCAGTAGTATCCCCCAGGGCCAAGCTTTCTTT. Translating gives CASSIPQGQAFF.

The genes are TRBV5-6 and TRBJ2-7, with a tentative D call TRBD2 (5 bases). The CDR3 has 16 amino acids. V lost 0 bases and J lost 0, with 13 bases in between. Germline assignment: CDR1 SGHDT and CDR2 YYEEEE. The CDR3, as DNA: TGTGCCAGCAGCTTGGGACTCGGACTGAGCTCCTACGAGCAGTACTTC. Translating it yields CASSLGLGLSSYEQYF.

This chain uses TRBV5-1 with TRBJ2-2, with D tentatively TRBD1 or TRBD2 (6 bases each). The V gene's germline CDR1 is SGHRS and CDR2 YFSETQ. Trimming left V 4 bases short and J 1 base short, with 20 bases between. The CDR3 sequence is 18 residues long. Written as DNA, the CDR3 is TGCGCCAGCAGCAACCCAAGGGGGGCAGGGCAGAACACCGGGGAGCTGTTTTTT. Translation gives CASSNPRGAGQNTGELFF. The variable domain in full, completed from reference TRBV5-1 and TRBJ2-2, reads KAGVTQTPRYLIKTRGQQVTLSCSPISGHRSVSWYQQTPGQGLQFLFEYFSETQRNKGNFPGRFSGRQFSNSRSEMNVSTLELGDSALYLCASSNPRGAGQNTGELFFGEGSRLTVL.

This chain joins TRBV30 and TRBJ2-7; possible D gene TRBD1, 5 bases. The CDR3 is 16 amino acids. The germline V gene has CDR1 GTSNPN and CDR2 SVGIG (reference sequence). The germline V and J ends were trimmed by 5 bases and 7 bases, with 27 bases remaining between them. CDR3 in amino acids: CAWGPITQGLRGEQYF. CDR3 nucleotides: TGTGCCTGGGGCCCCATTACACAAGGGCTAAGGGGTGAGCAGTACTTC.

This chain joins TRBV11-2 and TRBJ2-7; D unclear. V was pared by 5 bases and J by 6 bases, with 14 bases between. Germline V gene lookup returns CDR1 SGHAT and CDR2 FQNNGV. The CDR3 covers 13 residues. CDR3 loop: CASSASGPGEQYF. CDR3 bases: TGTGCCAGCAGCGCCTCAGGCCCTGGCGAGCAGTACTTC.

The V call is TRBV6-5, the J call TRBJ2-1; 12 bases fit TRBD2. Losses at the gene ends were 0 bases for V and 9 bases for J; bases not matched to a gene: 3. Germline V CDR1 and CDR2: MNHEY, SVGAGI. The CDR3 totals 15 residues. This CDR3 reads CASSYSTSGRGEQFF. The CDR3 nucleotides are TGTGCCAGCAGTTACTCGACTAGCGGGAGAGGTGAGCAGTTCTTC.

This chain connects TRBV30 to TRBJ1-4; D may be TRBD1 (5 bases). Germline CDR1 GTSNPN, CDR2 SVGIG (reference sequence). V was pared by 0 bases and J by 7 bases, with 12 bases between. CDR3 length: 14 amino acids. The CDR3 DNA follows: TGTGCCTGGAGTGTAGTTGGGGGGGTTGAAAAACTGTTTTTT. It yields the protein CAWSVVGGVEKLFF.